These 20 T cell receptor beta chains came from one sample sequenced in a study of PD-1 blockade in classical Hodgkin lymphoma. Relapse after autologous stem cell transplantation occurred in every patient, and brentuximab vedotin exposure varied. Data came from immunoSEQ multiplex PCR; TCRdb stores just in-frame clones and leaves some out. The repertoire holds approximately 4,400 clones, 63% seen once, with about two fifths in the top ten. This specimen was peripheral blood mononuclear cells (PBMCs), taken at baseline. These receptors came from a human donor with classical Hodgkin lymphoma.

The chain couples TRBV23-1 to TRBJ2-7; D may be TRBD1 (5 bases). TRBV23-1 is recorded as an ORF, its role being uncertain. Trimming stripped 0 bases from V and 2 bases from J, with 14 bases between. The CDR3 covers 16 residues. This CDR3 reads CASSQSGHLIPYEQYF. CDR3 bases: TGCGCCAGCAGTCAATCGGGGCACTTGATCCCCTACGAGCAGTACTTC.

Only a few counts were recorded for this clone. The V and J genes are TRBV19 and TRBJ2-1; 7 bases match TRBD1. CDR3 length equals 15 residues. The trim removed 9 bases at V and 0 bases at J, leaving 8 bases unmatched. CDR1 is LNHDA, CDR2 SQIVND, per germline (reference sequence). In DNA, the CDR3 is TGTGCCAGCGATACAGGGGAGTACTCCTACAATGAGCAGTTCTTC. It yields the protein CASDTGEYSYNEQFF.

The rearrangement links TRBV6-5 to TRBJ1-2, with unresolved D. CDR1 MNHEY and CDR2 SVGAGI come from the germline V gene. V dropped 0 bases and J dropped 4 bases, with 6 bases sitting between them. The CDR3 length is 13 residues. In DNA form, the CDR3 reads TGTGCCAGCAGTTACTCAAGCATCTATGGCTACACCTTC. It translates to CASSYSSIYGYTF.

The chain links TRBV30 to TRBJ2-5, with 8 bases lining up with TRBD2. CDR1 is GTSNPN and CDR2 is SVGIG in the germline V gene (reference sequence). V was clipped by 2 bases and J by 4 bases; unmatched bases: 9. The CDR3 runs to 15 residues. The CDR3 loop reads CAWSSGLAGTETQYF. The CDR3 coding sequence is TGTGCCTGGAGTTCGGGTCTAGCGGGTACAGAGACCCAGTACTTC.

This clone showed up just a few times. The chain combines TRBV28 with TRBJ1-6, with TRBD1 matching over 7 bases. CDR3 length equals 16 residues. V trimming: 1 base; J trimming: 7 bases; junction bases outside the gene matches: 7. Germline V gene data show CDR1 as MDHEN and CDR2 as SYDVKM. CDR3 sequence: CASSLSAGTANSPLHF. CDR3 DNA sequence: TGTGCCAGCAGTTTATCTGCCGGGACAGCAAATTCACCCCTCCACTTT.

The chain recombines TRBV9 with TRBJ1-6; D is unresolved. Germline V gene data show CDR1 as SGDLS and CDR2 as YYNGEE. The CDR3 is 16 amino acids. V dropped 0 bases and J dropped 3 bases, with 10 bases sitting between them. CDR3 DNA sequence: TGTGCCAGCAGCGTAGGCGGAGCGCTCTATAATTCACCCCTCCACTTT. Residues: CASSVGGALYNSPLHF.

This clone is categorized as medium-sized. Other nucleotide sequences from this sample produce the same CDR3. This chain connects TRBV9 to TRBJ2-5, with 9 positions matching TRBD2. CDR1 SGDLS and CDR2 YYNGEE come from the germline V gene. The CDR3 has 15 residues. Trimming removed 2 bases from V and 4 bases from J; junction bases left unmatched: 6. The CDR3 loop reads CASSVDSGRGETQYF. The CDR3 nucleotides read TGTGCCAGCAGCGTGGATAGCGGGAGAGGAGAGACCCAGTACTTC.

V is TRBV19 and J is TRBJ2-2; no definite D call. Deletions cut 4 bases from V and 3 bases from J, with 15 bases between. In germline, CDR1 is LNHDA, CDR2 SQIVND (reference sequence). The CDR3 has 16 residues. As DNA, the CDR3 is TGTGCCAGTAGTAGGAAAAGTGCCTCCTACACCGGGGAGCTGTTTTTT. Translation: CASSRKSASYTGELFF.

Concerning this clone itself: A junction boundary mismatches the germline segment, possibly from a read error. The rearrangement uses TRBV4-3 and TRBJ2-3; D might be TRBD1 (6 bases). Germline CDR1 reads LGHNA; CDR2 reads YSLEER. The CDR3 spans 13 residues. The CDR3 sequence is CASTQGGVDTQYF. The CDR3 DNA is TGCGCCAGCACCCAAGGGGGTGTGGATACGCAGTATTTT.

The V and J genes are TRBV7-6 and TRBJ2-1, with 10 bases lining up with TRBD1. The CDR3 has 15 amino acids. V lost 5 bases, J lost 9 bases, and 10 bases stayed unmatched. CDR1 and CDR2 from the germline V gene are SGHVS and FNYEAQ. This chain's CDR3 is CASSPDRGRFGEQFF. Written as DNA, the CDR3 is TGTGCCAGCAGCCCCGACAGGGGGCGTTTCGGTGAGCAGTTCTTC.

The CDR3 DNA reads TGTGCCAGCAGCACGCGGACAGGGTACTCCTACGAGCAGTACTTC. As protein: CASSTRTGYSYEQYF. The rearrangement links TRBV7-8 to TRBJ2-7; 8 bases map to TRBD1. V shed 5 bases, J shed 0 bases, and the junction held 6 bases outside the gene matches. The CDR3 is 15 residues long. CDR1 is SGHVS, CDR2 FQNEAQ, per germline.

This clone was seen only a few times. This chain links TRBV5-1 with TRBJ2-7; a possible D gene is TRBD1 (6 bases). This CDR3 region has 16 residues. In germline, CDR1 is SGHRS, CDR2 YFSETQ. Deletions cut 4 bases from V and 3 bases from J, with 20 bases between. The CDR3 is CASSAGREGDIYEQYF. The CDR3 DNA follows: TGCGCCAGCAGCGCCGGGCGTGAGGGGGACATCTACGAGCAGTACTTC.

The J gene is TRBJ1-2, the V gene TRBV6-5; D is unresolved. Germline CDR1 reads MNHEY; CDR2 reads SVGAGI. The V end lost 7 bases, the J end lost 2 bases, and 8 bases lay between the germline ends. The CDR3 is 12 residues long. CDR3 region: CASKGTNYGYTF. As DNA, the CDR3 is TGTGCCAGCAAAGGTACCAACTATGGCTACACCTTC.

This clone has a handful of counts. The V call is TRBV4-1, the J call TRBJ2-7; the D call may be TRBD1 or TRBD2 (5 bases each). Looked up from germline, CDR1 is MGHRA and CDR2 is YSYEKL. Trimming took off 5 bases at V and 0 bases at J, with 14 bases between the two ends. This CDR3 is 15 amino acids long. CDR3 in amino acids: CASSLSSGTSYEQYF. The CDR3 DNA is TGCGCCAGCAGCTTATCCTCGGGGACCTCCTACGAGCAGTACTTC.

A note on this clone: This may arise from a read error, as a much more abundant clone is one base away. This specimen includes other DNA sequences encoding the same CDR3. This chain connects TRBV19 to TRBJ1-4; unclear D gene. The CDR3 runs 15 residues. Germline loops: CDR1 LNHDA, CDR2 SQIVND (reference sequence). CDR3 sequence reads: CASRALVATNEKLFF. The CDR3 DNA reads as TGCGCCAGTCGGGCCCTAGTTGCAACTAATGAAAAACTGTTTTTT.

This rearrangement joins TRBV27 to TRBJ1-2; a possible D gene is TRBD1 (5 bases). Germline CDR1 is MNHEY and CDR2 is SMNVEV (reference sequence). V was pared by 1 base and J by 5 bases, with 17 bases between. The CDR3 sequence is 16 residues long. DNA of the CDR3: TGTGCCAGCAGTTTATGGGGCGGGGACGTCCTGTATGGCTACACCTTC. This codes for CASSLWGGDVLYGYTF.

The rearrangement links TRBV10-3 to TRBJ1-3; tentative D call: TRBD1 (6 bases). CDR1 ENHRY and CDR2 SYGVKD come from the germline V gene. V was pared by 0 bases and J by 2 bases, with 14 bases between. This CDR3 has 17 residues. CDR3 residues: CAISESGQGITGNTIYF. CDR3 in DNA: TGTGCCATCAGTGAGTCGGGGCAGGGGATAACTGGAAACACCATATATTTT.

The chain recombines TRBV6-5 with TRBJ1-2; 9 bases are a match to TRBD1. The J segment lost 6 bases and the V segment lost 4 bases, leaving 6 bases of the junction unmatched. The CDR3 totals 14 residues. Germline V CDR1 and CDR2: MNHEY, SVGAGI. CDR3 protein: CASSSDRGVNGYTF. CDR3 nucleotide sequence: TGTGCCAGCAGTTCGGACAGGGGCGTTAATGGCTACACCTTC.

This clone is classed as medium-sized. V usage is TRBV9 and J usage is TRBJ2-5; 11 nucleotides align to TRBD1. The CDR3 runs 15 residues. V dropped 3 bases and J dropped 4; count of bases not matched to a gene: 5. Germline-derived CDR1 and CDR2 are SGDLS and YYNGEE. The CDR3 nucleotides are TGTGCCAGCAGCGGCGGACAGGGGGCAGGAGAGACCCAGTACTTC. As protein: CASSGGQGAGETQYF.

The chain employs TRBV18 and TRBJ1-2; D perhaps matches TRBD1 (5 bases). V lost 3 bases to trimming and J lost 5 bases, with 10 bases between them. CDR3 length equals 13 residues. CDR1 is KGHSH and CDR2 is LQKENI in the germline V gene. The CDR3 is CASSPATEYGYTF. CDR3 coding DNA: TGTGCCAGCTCACCCGCGACAGAGTATGGCTACACCTTC.